Shown below are 5 T cell receptor beta chains from a single sample sequenced in a study of human T cells and chemical hapten exposure. Indicated time point: pre-sensitization, week 0. Treatment meaning: therapeutic diphenylcyclopropenone sensitization with weekly scalp DPC. MiXCR was run by TCRdb on the RACE reads, yielding one entry per CDR3 protein. This table has about 42,000 distinct CDR3 sequences, under 15% appearing once. Sequences were derived from whole blood, sampled in connection with sensitization to the hapten diphenylcyclopropenone (DPC). These receptors came from a woman in her 30s with alopecia areata. Some clones in this sample may be carry-over from other donors' samples.

This clonotype was seen more than once but under ten times. The rearrangement uses TRBV7-9 and TRBJ2-7; tentatively, D is TRBD2 (6 bases). This CDR3 comprises 12 residues. Trimming took 4 bases from V and 4 from J, leaving 8 bases between them. Germline values: CDR1 SEHNR, CDR2 FQNEAQ (reference sequence). DNA of the CDR3: TGTGCCAGCAGCTCTCGGGGGTACGAGCAGTACTTC. It translates to CASSSRGYEQYF. The full variable domain, with the rest looked up from reference TRBV7-9 and TRBJ2-7, is DTGVSQNPRHKITKRGQNVTFRCDPISEHNRLYWYRQTLGQGPEFLTYFQNEAQLEKSRLLSDRFSAERPKGSFSTLEIQRTEQGDSAMYLCASSSRGYEQYFGPGTRLTVT.

This clonotype showed up just a few times. The chain has TRBV11-2 and TRBJ2-7; TRBD2 aligns across 8 bases. The V and J ends lost 4 bases and 5 bases, in that order; junction bases with no gene match: 10. Germline V gives CDR1 SGHAT, CDR2 FQNNGV. This CDR3 is 15 amino acids long. The CDR3 reads CASSSNPAGVHEQYF. CDR3 bases: TGTGCCAGCAGCTCCAACCCAGCGGGGGTCCACGAGCAGTACTTC.

This clonotype came up many times. V usage is TRBV2 and J usage is TRBJ2-3, with 7 bases matching TRBD2. CDR3 length: 17 amino acids. V dropped 7 bases and J dropped 4; count of bases not matched to a gene: 17. Looked up from germline, CDR1 is SNHLY and CDR2 is FYNNEI. The CDR3 sequence is CASTEGFSRGSADTQYF. The CDR3 DNA sequence: TGTGCCAGCACAGAGGGGTTTTCTCGCGGGAGTGCAGATACGCAGTATTTT.

The rearrangement joins TRBV7-2 to TRBJ2-1; D unresolved. V dropped 2 bases and J dropped 7 bases, with 12 bases sitting between them. The CDR3 runs to 14 residues. CDR1 and CDR2 (germline): SGHTA, FQGNSA. The CDR3 sequence: CASSLQPVGNEQFF. CDR3 DNA: TGTGCCAGCAGCTTACAGCCTGTGGGTAATGAGCAGTTCTTC.

Only a few counts were recorded for this clonotype. The J gene is TRBJ2-6, the V gene TRBV4-3, with D maybe TRBD1 (5 bases). The length of the CDR3 is 17 residues. CDR1 is LGHNA, CDR2 YSLEER, per germline. V was shortened by 0 bases and J by 0 bases, with 9 bases between the two germline ends. The CDR3 protein is CASSQETAFSGANVLTF. DNA for the CDR3: TGCGCCAGCAGCCAAGAGACAGCCTTCTCTGGGGCCAACGTCCTGACTTTC.